The source of this TCR beta chain is a study of shared clonotypes between healthy human individuals. The CDR3 consists of 14 residues. In germline, CDR1 is ENHRY, CDR2 SYGVKD. The V gene lost 2 bases and the J gene lost 4 bases, with 11 bases spanning the gap. For every subset, genomic DNA was evenly distributed across several immunoSEQ plates. Method: immunoSEQ multiplex PCR; TCRdb's copy keeps in-frame clones and lacks some. Here the sample spans about 680,000 clones, approximately 79% being singletons. There were no recent acute infections or vaccinations among the donors, who were healthy HIV-negative adults. Naive CD4+ cells were CD45RA-selected; the remaining cells were memory.

The V and J genes are TRBV10-3 and TRBJ1-2; TRBD1 is a possible D gene (6 bases). This receptor was taken from a woman aged 30 to 39 in good health. The sequencing sample was made of memory CD4+ T cells sorted from blood. As to subset: CD45RA-negative fraction. The CDR3: CAISEGGHGYGYTF. DNA for the CDR3: TGTGCCATCAGTGAGGGGGGGCATGGCTATGGCTACACCTTC.